This paragraph reports one T cell receptor beta chain. Its antigen is not known. V dropped 0 bases and J dropped 0 bases, with 8 bases sitting between them. This CDR3 region has 16 residues. Germline V gives CDR1 LGHNA, CDR2 YSLEER. This sample is part of a study of cytomegalovirus exposure and HLA in healthy donors. Study results and caveats: A later analysis linked 15,000 to 20,000 TCR beta sequences to HLA alleles at 0.05 false discovery rate. With further analysis later on, most CMV-associated TCR beta chains appeared HLA-restricted. Researchers reported in a later analysis that a missense DCLRE1C variant was tied to TCR beta V- and J-gene trimming.

Primers included in the PCR were 60 Vbeta and 13 Jbeta primers. Assay: immunoSEQ multiplex PCR; the TCRdb copy retains only in-frame clones and omits some. The sample is made up of around 57,000 clones, and the top ten hold roughly 11% of it. Nominally healthy donors were sampled, though unrecorded immune exposures were likely. The rearrangement joins TRBV4-3 to TRBJ2-2; TRBD1 might be the D (6 bases). What was sequenced was PBMCs. The origin of this receptor is a woman in her fifties or sixties in good health and CMV-seropositive. The CDR3 nucleotides are TGCGCCAGCAGCCAAGATAGGGGGTCGAACACCGGGGAGCTGTTTTTT. Encoded protein: CASSQDRGSNTGELFF.